This TCR beta chain comes out of a study of T cells in Graves' hyperthyroidism and ophthalmopathy. The CDR3 runs 15 residues. From RNA transcripts, TCR beta CDR3 regions were amplified. During a first-round RT-PCR of the TCR CDR3, the HTBI primer set was used. Each CDR3 protein is one row after TCRdb ran MiXCR on the multiplex PCR reads. The sample includes around 760,000 distinct CDR3 sequences, roughly a third of them seen just once. In the case of this clonotype: Its antigen remains unknown. A junction end diverges from the germline sequence, so it may reflect a read error.

Study-wide findings and caveats: Appearing also in blood were most of the thyroid clonotypes expanded above 0.001.

Patients were excluded for uncontrolled infection, other autoimmune disease, pregnancy or lactation. Orbital computed tomography, thyroid ultrasound, serum thyroxine and TRAb, and clinical symptoms together informed the diagnoses. The TCR comes from a woman aged 40 to 50 with Graves' hyperthyroidism. The sequenced material came from blood. The chain carries TRBV12-3 or TRBV12-4 and TRBJ1-4; a weak D match, TRBD1 (5 bases). The CDR3 DNA sequence: TGTGCCAGCAGCTTGGCCCCCGGGACTAGTGAAAAACTGTTTTTT. Translating it yields CASSLAPGTSEKLFF.